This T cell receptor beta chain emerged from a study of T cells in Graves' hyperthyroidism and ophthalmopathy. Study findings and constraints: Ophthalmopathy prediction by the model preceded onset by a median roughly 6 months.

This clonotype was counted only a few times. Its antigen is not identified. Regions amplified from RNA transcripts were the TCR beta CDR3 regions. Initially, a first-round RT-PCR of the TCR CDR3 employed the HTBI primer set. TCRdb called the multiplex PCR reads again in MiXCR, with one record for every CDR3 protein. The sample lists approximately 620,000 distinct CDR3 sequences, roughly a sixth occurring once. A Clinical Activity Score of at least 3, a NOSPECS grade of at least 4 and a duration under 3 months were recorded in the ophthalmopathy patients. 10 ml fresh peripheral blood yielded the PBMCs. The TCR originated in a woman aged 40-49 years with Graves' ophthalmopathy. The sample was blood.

This CDR3 reads CASSATGTGVLDEQFF. DNA for the CDR3: TGTGCCAGCAGCGCTACCGGGACAGGGGTGTTAGATGAGCAGTTCTTC. The chain carries TRBV9 and TRBJ2-1, with 10 bases fitting TRBD1. Looked up from germline, CDR1 is SGDLS and CDR2 is YYNGEE. J was trimmed by 8 bases and V by 3 bases; bases with no gene match: 11. This CDR3 spans 16 amino acids. The whole variable domain, remainder taken from reference TRBV9 and TRBJ2-1, is DSGVTQTPKHLITATGQRVTLRCSPRSGDLSVYWYQQSLDQGLQFLIQYYNGEERAKGNILERFSAQQFPDLHSELNLSSLELGDSALYFCASSATGTGVLDEQFFGPGTRLTVL.